The following is a T cell receptor beta chain sequence with its context. TCRdb reprocessed the PCR reads via MiXCR and lists one record per CDR3 protein. The sample has about 640,000 distinct CDR3 sequences, around 20% seen once. Germline CDR1 reads LNHDA; CDR2 reads SQIVND (reference sequence). V was pared by 4 bases and J by 1 base, with 19 bases between. CDR3 length: 17 residues. The data were obtained in a study of molecular identifiers for immune sequencing clone quantification. This rearrangement joins TRBV19 to TRBJ1-2; D call uncertain. Sequencing was carried out using naive CD8+ T cells from blood, with Jurkat cell RNA spiked in. Indicated subset: FACS-sorted CD8+CD4-CCR7+CD45RA+ naive T cells. The origin of this receptor is a human donor in good health. Some libraries in this study had Jurkat cell RNA spiked in. CDR3 in amino acids: CASSKAPEVSFNYGYTF. The CDR3, as DNA: TGTGCCAGTAGTAAAGCCCCAGAAGTCTCTTTTAACTATGGCTACACCTTC.